A selection of T cell receptor beta chains follows, all from one sample in a study of blood T cells in healthy people across ages. TCRdb itself ran the 5' RACE reads through MiXCR, one entry per CDR3 protein. The sample has hundreds of thousands of distinct CDR3 sequences, 58% seen once. The specimen sequenced was blood. These receptors were collected from a young man in good health. Each CDR3 is given with its conserved first and last residue. The D gene is left open where the match is weak. The size entry is marked missing in some rows and otherwise reads once, few, many or a size class.

length	size	J	D	V	DNA	CDR3
15	-	TRBJ2-1	-	TRBV7-2	TGTGCCAGCAGCCCAGGGGGGGTCGCCAACAATGAGCAGTTCTTC	CASSPGGVANNEQFF
11	-	TRBJ2-1	TRBD2	TRBV10-3	TGTGCCATCAGATCTAGCGGTGAGCAGTTCTTC	CAIRSSGEQFF
14	-	TRBJ2-7	-	TRBV12-3/TRBV12-4	TGTGCCAGCAGTCTTACGAATCGAGGGAACGAGCAGTACTTC	CASSLTNRGNEQYF
16	few	TRBJ2-3	-	TRBV12-3/TRBV12-4	TGTGCCAGCAGAATAGGACAGAGCCGATACACAGATACGCAGTATTTT	CASRIGQSRYTDTQYF
14	-	TRBJ1-2	TRBD1	TRBV7-2	TGTGCCAGCAGCTCTCGTTACAGGGGATATGGCTACACCTTC	CASSSRYRGYGYTF
13	-	TRBJ1-2	TRBD1	TRBV28	TGTGCCATCCGGGCCGGGACAGACTATGGCTACACCTTC	CAIRAGTDYGYTF
14	-	TRBJ1-2	-	TRBV2	TGTGCCAGCAGAGTCAGAGGGGTAGAGGATGGCTACACCTTC	CASRVRGVEDGYTF
16	-	TRBJ2-1	TRBD2	TRBV5-1	TGCGCCAGCAGCGGGACTAGCAGGAGCTCCTACAATGAGCAGTTCTTC	CASSGTSRSSYNEQFF
13	-	TRBJ2-5	-	TRBV2	TGTGCCACCAACCACGAGACAAGGGAGACCCAGTACTTC	CATNHETRETQYF
14	once	TRBJ1-4	-	TRBV28	TGTGCCAGCAGTTTTGCAGGGTCCAATGAAAAACTGTTTTTT	CASSFAGSNEKLFF
14	few	TRBJ1-2	-	TRBV16	TGTGCCAGCAGCCAAACCCCCAGGCAGGGTGGCTACACCTTC	CASSQTPRQGGYTF
15	-	TRBJ2-2	-	TRBV12-3/TRBV12-4	TGTGCCAGCAGTTTATGGGTATCGAACACCGGGGAGCTGTTTTTT	CASSLWVSNTGELFF
13	many	TRBJ2-7	TRBD1	TRBV29-1	TGCAGCGCTCGGACAGGGCCCTCCTACGAGCAGTACTTC	CSARTGPSYEQYF
13	-	TRBJ2-7	-	TRBV7-2	TGTGCCAGCAGCTGGGACACCGCTTACGAGCAGTACTTC	CASSWDTAYEQYF
12	few	TRBJ2-7	-	TRBV28	TGTGCCAGCAGTGAAGGGGACTACGAGCAGTACTTC	CASSEGDYEQYF
16	-	TRBJ2-7	TRBD2	TRBV3-1	TGTGCCAGCAGCCAAGATCCTAGACTAGCGGGAGGCGAGCAGTACTTC	CASSQDPRLAGGEQYF
14	-	TRBJ2-1	TRBD2	TRBV6-5	TGTGCCAGCAGCCCGACTAGCGAGGGCAATGAGCAGTTCTTC	CASSPTSEGNEQFF
15	-	TRBJ2-1	-	TRBV6-2/TRBV6-3	TGTGCCAGCAGTTTGGTGTCAGTCATTTACAATGAGCAGTTCTTC	CASSLVSVIYNEQFF
18	-	TRBJ2-5	-	TRBV6-2/TRBV6-3	TGTGCCAGCAGGACCCAGGGGCTTGCCAGGGGATTTCAAGAGACCCAGTACTTC	CASRTQGLARGFQETQYF
15	-	TRBJ1-1	-	TRBV12-3/TRBV12-4	TGTGCCAGCAGTTTGGTCGGAGGACGTAACACTGAAGCTTTCTTT	CASSLVGGRNTEAFF
12	few	TRBJ2-2	-	TRBV12-3/TRBV12-4	TGTGCCAGCAGTTTTAGCGCCGGGGAGCTGTTTTTT	CASSFSAGELFF
17	-	TRBJ2-5	-	TRBV7-9	TGTGCCAGCAGCACAGGGACGGGAAAACTCTCCGGGGAGACCCAGTACTTC	CASSTGTGKLSGETQYF
14	-	TRBJ2-3	-	TRBV30	TGTGCCTGGAGTTTAGATCCAAGCACAGATACGCAGTATTTT	CAWSLDPSTDTQYF
14	-	TRBJ2-2	TRBD2	TRBV10-3	TGTGCCATCAGGAGCGGGAGGGAGCCCGGGGAGCTGTTTTTT	CAIRSGREPGELFF
17	-	TRBJ2-5	TRBD2	TRBV7-9	TGTGCCAGCAGCTTGGGGCTAGCGGGGACATACCGAGAGACCCAGTACTTC	CASSLGLAGTYRETQYF
14	many	TRBJ2-7	TRBD1	TRBV5-1	TGCGCCACCCGTACCGGGACAGCCGACTACGAGCAGTACTTC	CATRTGTADYEQYF
16	-	TRBJ2-7	-	TRBV10-3	TGTGCTATCAGTGAGTCGGTCTGGGACCCTTCCTACGAGCAGTACTTC	CAISESVWDPSYEQYF
14	-	TRBJ1-2	-	TRBV11-2	TGTGCCAGCAGTTTTCCGGGTGTAAGGGTCGGCTACACCTTC	CASSFPGVRVGYTF
14	-	TRBJ1-2	-	TRBV9	TGTGCCAGCAGCTTAGATACTGGTTACTATGGCTACACCTTC	CASSLDTGYYGYTF
13	-	TRBJ2-3	-	TRBV20-1	TGCAGTGCTAGAGTCGGTTCCCCAGATACGCAGTATTTT	CSARVGSPDTQYF
14	-	TRBJ2-7	-	TRBV7-6	TGTGCCAGCAGCTTAGACGGTGTTTCCTACGAGCAGTACTTC	CASSLDGVSYEQYF
15	-	TRBJ2-7	TRBD1	TRBV12-3/TRBV12-4	TGTGCCAGCACCTTAACCGGACAGGGGATCCACGAGCAGTACTTC	CASTLTGQGIHEQYF
14	-	TRBJ2-3	-	TRBV15	TGTGCCACCAGCAGAGACGGCGGGATAGATACGCAGTATTTT	CATSRDGGIDTQYF
15	-	TRBJ1-5	TRBD1	TRBV30	TGTGCCTGGAGTCCCTTAGGACAGGGAGTTCAGCCCCAGCATTTT	CAWSPLGQGVQPQHF
14	once	TRBJ2-4	-	TRBV19	TGTGCCAGTAGTATAAAGGGGCGCATAAACATTCAGTACTTC	CASSIKGRINIQYF
15	few	TRBJ2-1	TRBD1	TRBV20-1	TGCAGTGCTAGTAATCCGGGACAGGGAGACAATGAGCAGTTCTTC	CSASNPGQGDNEQFF
12	-	TRBJ1-2	-	TRBV20-1	TGCAGTGCTAGGGACGTCTTCTATGGCTACACCTTC	CSARDVFYGYTF
14	-	TRBJ2-1	TRBD1	TRBV5-5	TGTGCCAGCAGCATCCGGGACAGGGTCGGTGAGCAGTTCTTC	CASSIRDRVGEQFF
16	few	TRBJ2-1	TRBD2	TRBV14	TGTGCCAGCAGCCCAGTTCGCGGGGGGCCCCGGAATGAGCAGTTCTTC	CASSPVRGGPRNEQFF
11	-	TRBJ1-2	-	TRBV6-6	TGTGCCAGCAGAAACAGGGATGGCTACACCTTC	CASRNRDGYTF
16	-	TRBJ2-1	-	TRBV2	TGTGCCAGCAGTAATGGGGTAGGGGGGTTTGTCGATGAGCAGTTCTTC	CASSNGVGGFVDEQFF
15	-	TRBJ2-5	-	TRBV5-1	TGCGCCAGCAGCCTGGGACGAGCGGACGAAGAGACCCAGTACTTC	CASSLGRADEETQYF
16	-	TRBJ2-7	-	TRBV21-1	TGTGCCAGCAGCGCAAACCCCGGGACAGGGGCCTACGAGCAGTACTTC	CASSANPGTGAYEQYF
14	-	TRBJ2-4	-	TRBV11-2	TGTGCCAGCAGCCAAAGTGGGTTCAAAAACATTCAGTACTTC	CASSQSGFKNIQYF
15	few	TRBJ1-6	-	TRBV7-8	TGTGCCAGCAGCTACAGGGACGGCGGTAATTCACCCCTCCACTTT	CASSYRDGGNSPLHF
16	-	TRBJ1-2	-	TRBV4-2	TGTGCCAGCAGCCAAGACTTATTCTTTGTGGACACCGGCTACACCTTC	CASSQDLFFVDTGYTF
14	-	TRBJ2-3	-	TRBV21-1	TGTGCCAGCAAAAGCGGCGCGGTAACAGATACGCAGTATTTT	CASKSGAVTDTQYF
16	-	TRBJ2-1	TRBD2	TRBV15	TGTGCCACCAGCACCCCCGGGACTAGCCGTCTCGGTGAGCAGTTCTTC	CATSTPGTSRLGEQFF
14	-	TRBJ2-7	-	TRBV11-2	TGTGCCAGCAGCTTCTCACTTGCTTACAATGAGCAGTACTTC	CASSFSLAYNEQYF
13	-	TRBJ1-1	-	TRBV7-9	TGTGCCAGCACCAGTGGGACCGTCTATGAAGCTTTCTTT	CASTSGTVYEAFF
15	few	TRBJ2-5	-	TRBV12-3/TRBV12-4	TGTGCCAGCAGTCCCCCCGGGTCCGGACAAGAGACCCAGTACTTC	CASSPPGSGQETQYF
16	-	TRBJ2-3	TRBD2	TRBV20-1	TGCAGTGCCCCCCGGCGGGAACTAGCGTTAGCAGATACGCAGTATTTT	CSAPRRELALADTQYF
14	-	TRBJ2-7	-	TRBV10-3	TGTGCCATCAGTGATTTCGTCGGGCGGAACGAGCAGTACTTC	CAISDFVGRNEQYF
16	-	TRBJ2-2	TRBD1	TRBV9	TGTGCCAGCAGTTCCGGGACAGGGAAAAGGACCGGGGAGCTGTTTTTT	CASSSGTGKRTGELFF
12	-	TRBJ1-1	-	TRBV6-2/TRBV6-3	TGTGCCACTCAGGAGGGAGGGACTGAAGCTTTCTTT	CATQEGGTEAFF